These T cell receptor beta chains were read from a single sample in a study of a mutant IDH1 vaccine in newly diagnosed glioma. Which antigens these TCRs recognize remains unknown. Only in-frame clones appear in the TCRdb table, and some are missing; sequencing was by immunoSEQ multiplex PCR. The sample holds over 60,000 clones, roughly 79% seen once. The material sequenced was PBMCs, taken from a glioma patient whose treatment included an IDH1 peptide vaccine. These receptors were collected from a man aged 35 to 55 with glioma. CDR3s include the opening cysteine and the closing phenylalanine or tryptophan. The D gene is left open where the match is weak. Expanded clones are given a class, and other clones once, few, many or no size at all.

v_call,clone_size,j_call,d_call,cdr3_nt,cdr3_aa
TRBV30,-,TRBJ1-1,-,TGTGCCTCAGGACGAGGTCGAACTGAAGCTTTCTTT,CASGRGRTEAFF
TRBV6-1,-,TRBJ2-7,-,TGTGCCAGCAGCCTCCATCGATTCAGAGGAGGCGAGCAGTACTTC,CASSLHRFRGGEQYF
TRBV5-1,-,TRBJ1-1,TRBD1,TGCGCCAGCAGCCGACAGGGGGCTGGTGAAGCTTTCTTT,CASSRQGAGEAFF
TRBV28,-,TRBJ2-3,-,TGTGCCAGCCGTGGGTCCGCGGACCGCACAGATACGCAGTATTTT,CASRGSADRTDTQYF
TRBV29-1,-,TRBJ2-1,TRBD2,TGCAGCGTTCCACCGGGACTAGCGGGAGTGAATGAGCAGTTCTTC,CSVPPGLAGVNEQFF
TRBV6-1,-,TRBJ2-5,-,TGTGCCACCCGAGTATTTTTGGAAGAGACCCAGTACTTC,CATRVFLEETQYF
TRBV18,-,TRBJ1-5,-,TGTGCCAGCTCACCCGACAGAAATCAGCCCCAGCATTTT,CASSPDRNQPQHF
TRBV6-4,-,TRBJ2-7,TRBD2,TGTGCCAGCAGTGCAGCCTCGGCGGGAGACGAGCAGTACTTC,CASSAASAGDEQYF
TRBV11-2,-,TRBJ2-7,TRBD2,TGTGCCAGCAGCTTGCTCCCGACTAGCGTATATACCTACGAGCAGTACTTC,CASSLLPTSVYTYEQYF
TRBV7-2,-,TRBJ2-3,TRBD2,TGTGCCAGCAGCTTAGAGGGACTAGCGGGGGCCGCATCAGATACGCAGTATTTT,CASSLEGLAGAASDTQYF
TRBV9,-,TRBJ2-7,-,TGTGCCAGCAGCGTTGGGGGGCAGTACGAGCAGTACTTC,CASSVGGQYEQYF
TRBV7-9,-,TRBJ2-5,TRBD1,TGTGCCAGCAGCCCGGTTCGGGGACAGGGCATTCTGCATCAAGAGACCCAGTACTTC,CASSPVRGQGILHQETQYF
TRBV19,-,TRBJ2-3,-,TGTGCCAGTACCCCTTCAGGGAATGGCAAGGCAGATACGCAGTATTTT,CASTPSGNGKADTQYF
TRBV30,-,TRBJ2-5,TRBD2,TGTGCCTGTCTAGCGGGAGTCCGGGGAGAGACCCAGTACTTC,CACLAGVRGETQYF
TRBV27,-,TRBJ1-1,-,TGTGCCAGCAGTCCGTTCCCTCTGACAGACAACACTGAAGCTTTCTTT,CASSPFPLTDNTEAFF
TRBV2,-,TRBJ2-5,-,TGTGCCAGCAGTGAAGGGGGAGGCGGAGAGACCCAGTACTTC,CASSEGGGGETQYF
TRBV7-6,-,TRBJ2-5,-,TGTGCCAGCAGCTTCCAAGAGACCCAGTACTTC,CASSFQETQYF
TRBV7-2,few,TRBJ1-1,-,TGTGCCAGCAGCCCTTCCTCGGGGGTGGGGACTGAAGCTTTCTTT,CASSPSSGVGTEAFF
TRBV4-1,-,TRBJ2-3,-,TGCGCCAGCAGCCAAAATGGTCGTCTGGGAGATACGCAGTATTTT,CASSQNGRLGDTQYF
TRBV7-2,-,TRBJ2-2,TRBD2,TGTGCCAGCAGCTTCGGGACTAGCGCGAACACCGGGGAGCTGTTTTTT,CASSFGTSANTGELFF
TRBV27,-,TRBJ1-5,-,TGTGCCAGCAGGGCTACGGGGGAAGAAAGCAATCAGCCCCAGCATTTT,CASRATGEESNQPQHF
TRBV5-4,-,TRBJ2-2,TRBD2,TGTGCCAGCAGCTTGGCGGGGGGATACGGGGAGCTGTTTTTT,CASSLAGGYGELFF
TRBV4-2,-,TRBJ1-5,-,TGTGCCAGCAGCCAAGACCCCCAAGGTGGGAATCAGCCCCAGCATTTT,CASSQDPQGGNQPQHF
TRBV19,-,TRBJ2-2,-,TGTGCCAGTAGTCCCCTCCGGGACCCAGCTCGGCTGTTTTTT,CASSPLRDPARLFF
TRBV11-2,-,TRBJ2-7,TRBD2,TGTGCCAGCAGCTTATTGGGACTAGCGAACTACGAGCAGTACTTC,CASSLLGLANYEQYF
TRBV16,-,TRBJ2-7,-,TGTGCCAGCAGCCACAGGTTAGAGTCGCCGACGAGCGAGCAGTACTTC,CASSHRLESPTSEQYF
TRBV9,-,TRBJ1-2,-,TGTGCCAGCAGAAGGCCAGGGTATGGCTACACCTTC,CASRRPGYGYTF
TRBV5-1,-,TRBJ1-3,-,TGCGCCAGCAGCTTGTCACCTGGAAACACCATATATTTT,CASSLSPGNTIYF
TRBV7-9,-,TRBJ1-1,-,TGTGCCAGCAGCTCGGGGGGTAACACTGAAGCTTTCTTT,CASSSGGNTEAFF
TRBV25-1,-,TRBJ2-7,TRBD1,TGTGCCAGCAGCGACAGGGGACTCCCCTACGAGCAGTACTTC,CASSDRGLPYEQYF
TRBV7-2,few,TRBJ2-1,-,TGTGCCAGCAGCACCGGACAGAGCATCTACAATGAGCAGTTCTTC,CASSTGQSIYNEQFF
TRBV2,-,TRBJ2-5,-,TGTGCCAGCAGTGGGGAAGGGCAAGAGACCCAGTACTTC,CASSGEGQETQYF
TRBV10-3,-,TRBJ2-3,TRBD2,TGTGCCATCAGTGAGCAGGGCGGTAGCGGGAGATCAGATACGCAGTATTTT,CAISEQGGSGRSDTQYF
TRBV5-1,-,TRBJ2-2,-,TGCGCCAGCAGCTTGGGCCTAGACACCGGGGAGCTGTTTTTT,CASSLGLDTGELFF
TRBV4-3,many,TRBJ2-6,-,TGCGCCAGCAGCCGATCAGACAGCAGCTCTGGGGCCAACGTCCTGACTTTC,CASSRSDSSSGANVLTF
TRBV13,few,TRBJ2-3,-,TGTGCCAGCAGCTTAGTGGCCTTCACAGATACGCAGTATTTT,CASSLVAFTDTQYF
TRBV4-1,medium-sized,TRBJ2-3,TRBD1,TGCGCCAGCAGCCATACAGGGGCGGGAGATACGCAGTATTTT,CASSHTGAGDTQYF
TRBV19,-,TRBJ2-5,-,TGTGCCAGTAGTGGCGGAGGGGGGTTTGGGAAGACCCAGTACTTC,CASSGGGGFGKTQYF
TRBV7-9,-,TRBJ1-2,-,TGTGCCAGCAGCTTAGCGGGCAGGTTTGACTATGGCTACACCTTC,CASSLAGRFDYGYTF
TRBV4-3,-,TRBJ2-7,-,TGCGCCAGCAGCCAAGAAATTTGGGCCCAGGGCTCCTACGAGCAGTACTTC,CASSQEIWAQGSYEQYF
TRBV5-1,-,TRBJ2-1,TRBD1,TGCGCCAGCAGCTTGGGGGACAGTAAGAATGAGCAGTTCTTC,CASSLGDSKNEQFF
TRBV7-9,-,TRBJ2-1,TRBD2,TGTGCCAGCAGTTTACGGACTAGCGGTAACAATGAGCAGTTCTTC,CASSLRTSGNNEQFF
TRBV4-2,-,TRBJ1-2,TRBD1,TGTGCCAGCAGCCAAATCCCCAGGCCACAGGGGCCTAACTATGGCTACACCTTC,CASSQIPRPQGPNYGYTF
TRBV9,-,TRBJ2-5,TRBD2,TGTGCCAGCAGCGTAGCGGGAGGGGGAGAGACCCAGTACTTC,CASSVAGGGETQYF
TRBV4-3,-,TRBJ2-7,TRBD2,TGCGCCAGCAGCCAGTTAGCGGGGGGAACCTACGAGCAGTACTTC,CASSQLAGGTYEQYF
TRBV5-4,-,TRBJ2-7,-,TGTGCCAGCAGCCCGGCCACTCCCCCGGATGGCGAGCAGTACTTC,CASSPATPPDGEQYF
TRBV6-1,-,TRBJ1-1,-,TGTGCCAGCAGTCTCAAAGGTTATGCTGAAGCTTTCTTT,CASSLKGYAEAFF
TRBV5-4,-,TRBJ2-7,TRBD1,TGTGCCAGCAGCTTGGGAGACAGGGGGAGGTCGGCCTACGAGCAGTACTTC,CASSLGDRGRSAYEQYF
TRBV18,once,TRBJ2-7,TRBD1,TGTGCCAGCTCACCCCGACAGGGCCGGTTGGAGATCGTGCAGTACTTC,CASSPRQGRLEIVQYF
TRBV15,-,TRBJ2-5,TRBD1,TGTGCCACCGGACAGGGCCCACAAGAGACCCAGTACTTC,CATGQGPQETQYF
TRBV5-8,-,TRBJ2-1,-,TGTGCCAGCAGCTTAGGCCCGTGGGACAATGAGCAGTTCTTC,CASSLGPWDNEQFF
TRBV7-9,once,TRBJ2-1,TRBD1,TGTGCCAGCAGCAACGACAGGGGGCGGGTGGATGAGCAGTTCTTC,CASSNDRGRVDEQFF
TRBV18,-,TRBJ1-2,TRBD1,TGTGCCAGCTCAGCCGGGACAGGGAACTATGGCTACACCTTC,CASSAGTGNYGYTF
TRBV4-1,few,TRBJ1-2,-,TGCGCCAGCAGCCAATTTTCAGGCGGGGAGCTGGGTGGCTACACCTTC,CASSQFSGGELGGYTF
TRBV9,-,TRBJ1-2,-,TGTGCCAGCAGCGTAGCCGGAACTAACTATGGCTACACCTTC,CASSVAGTNYGYTF
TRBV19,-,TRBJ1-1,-,TGTGCCAGTAGTATATTACCAGGGAACACTGAAGCTTTCTTT,CASSILPGNTEAFF
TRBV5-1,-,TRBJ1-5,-,TGCGCCAGCAGCCCCGCAGGGTTTTACCAGCCCCAGCATTTT,CASSPAGFYQPQHF
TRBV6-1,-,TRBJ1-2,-,TGTGCCAGCAGTGAAGACACTTTAGCTGGCTATGGCTACACCTTC,CASSEDTLAGYGYTF
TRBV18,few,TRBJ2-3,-,TGTGCCAGCTCACCACTCCGGAGGCAAGATACGCAGTATTTT,CASSPLRRQDTQYF
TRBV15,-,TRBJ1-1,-,TGTGCCACCAGCAGAGATGACGGGGAGGGTGGAGGGACTGAAGCTTTCTTT,CATSRDDGEGGGTEAFF